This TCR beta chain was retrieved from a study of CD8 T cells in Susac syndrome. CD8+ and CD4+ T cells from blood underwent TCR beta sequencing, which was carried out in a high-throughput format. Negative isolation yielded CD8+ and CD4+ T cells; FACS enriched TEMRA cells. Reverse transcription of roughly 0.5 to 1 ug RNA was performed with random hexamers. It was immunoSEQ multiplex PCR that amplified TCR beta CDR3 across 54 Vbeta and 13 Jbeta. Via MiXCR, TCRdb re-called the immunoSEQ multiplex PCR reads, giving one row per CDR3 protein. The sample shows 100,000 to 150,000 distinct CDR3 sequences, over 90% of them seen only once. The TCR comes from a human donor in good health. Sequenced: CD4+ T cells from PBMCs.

CDR3 loop: CASRRQDGVDEQYF. Here the CDR3 DNA reads TGTGCCAGCAGACGCCAGGACGGAGTGGACGAGCAGTACTTC. This rearrangement joins TRBV2 to TRBJ2-7; no clear D gene. The CDR3 extends over 14 amino acids. Germline assignment: CDR1 SNHLY and CDR2 FYNNEI. Trimming left V 6 bases short and J 5 bases short, with 17 bases between.